Shown below are 27 T cell receptor beta chains from a single sample sequenced in a study of cytomegalovirus exposure and HLA in healthy donors (dated by TCRdb to 2016 to 2017). Libraries were constructed by the immunoSEQ multiplex PCR assay. For the multiplex PCR, a mixture combining 60 forward primers for TCR Vbeta segments and 13 reverse primers for TCR Jbeta segments was used. TCRdb took this table from immuneACCESS and kept in-frame rearrangements with V and J called. Such tables lack part of the clones; where checked against another copy, unresolved V genes explain under half of the gap, and the rest is unexplained. The sample data list 100,000 to 150,000 clones, and about 73% of these were observed just once. The leading ten clones occupy approximately 6.5% of the sample. What was sequenced was PBMCs. Receptors originate from a woman in her 40s in good health and CMV-seronegative.

In this sample, this clone turned up a few times. The chain links TRBV7-3 to TRBJ2-7; 13 bases agree with TRBD2. V gave up 0 bases and J gave up 4 bases; unmatched junction bases: 6. The CDR3 loop spans 17 amino acids. Germline V gene data show CDR1 as SGHTA and CDR2 as FQGTGA. In DNA, the CDR3 is TGTGCCAGCAGCTTAACAGCAAGGACTAGCGGGAGTTACGAGCAGTACTTC. Protein product: CASSLTARTSGSYEQYF.

This clone is a singleton in its sample. The V call is TRBV18, the J call TRBJ2-7, with 10 bases matching TRBD2. Germline trimming cut 5 bases from V and 3 bases from J; bases unmatched to any gene: 16. CDR3 length: 18 amino acids. CDR1 KGHSH and CDR2 LQKENI come from the germline V gene. The CDR3 DNA reads as TGTGCCAGCTCATCAAGACAGGGGCTCGCTAGCGGGAGCTACGAGCAGTACTTC. Its protein product is CASSSRQGLASGSYEQYF.

The gene calls are TRBV7-2 and TRBJ1-5, with 9 bases matching TRBD1. The germline gives CDR1 SGHTA, CDR2 FQGNSA. With 0 bases clipped from V and 4 bases from J, the junction kept 7 bases outside the gene matches. CDR3 length: 17 residues. The CDR3 reads CASSLAVGGQGNQPQHF. The CDR3 nucleotides are TGTGCCAGCAGCTTAGCGGTGGGGGGACAGGGAAATCAGCCCCAGCATTTT.

This clone showed up just once. The chain joins TRBV11-2 to TRBJ2-2; 7 nucleotides line up with TRBD1. CDR3 size: 13 residues. Trimming took 9 bases from V and 2 from J; bases not matched to a gene: 3. The germline CDR1 and CDR2 sequences are SGHAT and FQNNGV. The CDR3 region has the DNA TGTGCCAGGCGACAGGGTAACACCGGGGAGCTGTTTTTT. As protein: CARRQGNTGELFF.

V and J are TRBV4-1 and TRBJ2-7; 12 bases line up with TRBD2. V trimming: 1 base; J trimming: 4 bases; junction bases outside the gene matches: 11. Germline assignment: CDR1 MGHRA and CDR2 YSYEKL. The CDR3 covers 18 residues. The CDR3 region has the DNA TGCGCCAGCAGCCAAGGAGGACTAGCGGGAAGGAAACCGTACGAGCAGTACTTC. Its protein is CASSQGGLAGRKPYEQYF.

The rearrangement links TRBV5-1 to TRBJ2-3; TRBD2 might be the D (6 bases). Trimming shortened V by 4 bases and J by 5 bases, and 20 bases separated the two germline ends. The V gene's germline CDR1 is SGHRS and CDR2 YFSETQ. The CDR3 consists of 16 residues. DNA for the CDR3: TGCGCCAGCAGCGCGGGCGGGGTGGGTTTCAGAGATACGCAGTATTTT. Translated, it gives CASSAGGVGFRDTQYF. Based on the CDR3 plus reference TRBV5-1 and TRBJ2-3, the full variable domain is KAGVTQTPRYLIKTRGQQVTLSCSPISGHRSVSWYQQTPGQGLQFLFEYFSETQRNKGNFPGRFSGRQFSNSRSEMNVSTLELGDSALYLCASSAGGVGFRDTQYFGPGTRLTVL.

The V call is TRBV7-2, the J call TRBJ2-7; D is perhaps TRBD2 (7 bases). Germline loops: CDR1 SGHTA, CDR2 FQGNSA. The germline V and J ends were trimmed by 1 base and 2 bases, with 18 bases remaining between them. This CDR3 has 17 amino acids. The DNA for the CDR3 is TGTGCCAGCAGCTTAGGGTGGGGGGGGCGGGCAACCTACGAGCAGTACTTC. It specifies CASSLGWGGRATYEQYF.

The chain has TRBV5-1 and TRBJ2-3; TRBD2 matches 12 bases. The germline gives CDR1 SGHRS, CDR2 YFSETQ. The V gene end was trimmed by 4 bases and the J gene end by 3 bases; junction bases not matched to a gene: 12. This CDR3 is 18 amino acids long. In DNA, the CDR3 is TGCGCCAGCAGCGCTGACCTAGCGGGAGGGCTTGGGACAGATACGCAGTATTTT. It is translated as CASSADLAGGLGTDTQYF. Combining the CDR3 with reference TRBV5-1 and TRBJ2-3 gives the whole variable domain KAGVTQTPRYLIKTRGQQVTLSCSPISGHRSVSWYQQTPGQGLQFLFEYFSETQRNKGNFPGRFSGRQFSNSRSEMNVSTLELGDSALYLCASSADLAGGLGTDTQYFGPGTRLTVL.

This clone has only a few counts. Here the CDR3 reads CASSQDRKKGDTDTQYF. DNA for the CDR3: TGTGCCAGCAGCCAAGATCGTAAGAAAGGGGACACAGATACGCAGTATTTT. The J gene is TRBJ2-3, the V gene TRBV14, with D possibly being TRBD1 (5 bases). V lost 0 bases to trimming and J lost 2 bases, with 15 bases between them. Germline V gene lookup returns CDR1 SGHDN and CDR2 FVKESK. This CDR3 contains 17 residues.

This chain connects TRBV7-9 to TRBJ2-4; weak D call: TRBD2 (5 bases). The germline CDR1 and CDR2 sequences are SEHNR and FQNEAQ (reference sequence). Trimming removed 0 bases from V and 4 bases from J, with 13 bases in between. The length of the CDR3 is 16 residues. The CDR3 spells CASSLALGGRKNIQYF. In DNA, the CDR3 is TGTGCCAGCAGCTTAGCCCTAGGAGGCCGGAAAAACATTCAGTACTTC.

The genes are TRBV7-9 and TRBJ2-1; 11 nucleotides agree with TRBD2. With 3 bases clipped from V and 5 bases from J, the junction kept 9 bases outside the gene matches. Germline V gene sequence: CDR1 SEHNR, CDR2 FQNEAQ (reference sequence). The CDR3 runs to 17 residues. The CDR3 protein is CASSLGKLAGDHNEQFF. CDR3 nucleotides: TGTGCCAGCAGCTTGGGGAAACTAGCGGGAGATCACAATGAGCAGTTCTTC.

The chain's CDR3 is CASSSNRDQPQHF. CDR3 sequence (DNA): TGTGCCAGCAGCTCAAATCGGGATCAGCCCCAGCATTTT. V usage is TRBV5-5 and J usage is TRBJ1-5; the D is unclear. The V end was cut by 3 bases, the J end by 5 bases, with 9 bases between. The CDR3 consists of 13 residues. Germline V gene data show CDR1 as SGHKS and CDR2 as YYEKEE (reference sequence).

The chain combines TRBV28 with TRBJ1-1; the match to TRBD1 covers 8 bases. Germline CDR1 reads MDHEN; CDR2 reads SYDVKM. V gave up 7 bases and J gave up 5 bases; unmatched junction bases: 18. CDR3 length: 17 amino acids. CDR3 sequence (DNA): TGTGCCAGCATTTTTAGTGCAGGGGGCGGCTATGCTACTGAAGCTTTCTTT. Translating it yields CASIFSAGGGYATEAFF.

Details on this clone: One junction end disagrees with the germline gene, perhaps due to a read error. CDR3 protein: CASSEALGTVDSGANGLTF. The CDR3 nucleotides are TGTGCCAGCAGTGAAGCGCTCGGGACAGTAGACTCTGGGGCCAACGGCCTGACTTTC. The V gene is TRBV6-1, the J gene TRBJ2-6; 7 bases are shared with TRBD1. Germline CDR1 MNHNS, CDR2 SASEGT. The CDR3 extends over 19 amino acids.

This clone was counted a single time. An end of the junction does not agree with germline; a read error may underlie this. V and J are TRBV7-9 and TRBJ2-1, with 8 bases lining up with TRBD2. CDR1 is SEHNR and CDR2 is FQNEAQ in the germline V gene (reference sequence). This CDR3 comprises 16 residues. CDR3 loop: CSSSLAASGRGSGQFF. The DNA of the CDR3 is TGTTCCAGCAGCTTAGCGGCCAGCGGGAGAGGTTCAGGGCAGTTCTTC.

The rearrangement joins TRBV19 to TRBJ2-4, with 9 nucleotides matching TRBD1. J lost 8 bases, V lost 5 bases, and 7 bases had no gene match. The CDR3 spans 14 residues. Germline-derived CDR1 and CDR2 are LNHDA and SQIVND (reference sequence). DNA of the CDR3: TGTGCCAGTAGTTTCCGACAGGGGGGAGACATTCAGTACTTC. It is translated as CASSFRQGGDIQYF.

The rearrangement links TRBV28 to TRBJ1-5; D gene ambiguous. CDR1 and CDR2 from the germline V gene are MDHEN and SYDVKM. Trimming took 2 bases from V and 7 from J, leaving 6 bases between them. CDR3 length equals 12 residues. The chain's CDR3 is CASSLTVQPQHF. CDR3 in DNA: TGTGCCAGCAGTTTAACAGTACAGCCCCAGCATTTT.

This chain connects TRBV2 to TRBJ2-3, with D hard to call. Per the germline V gene, CDR1 is SNHLY and CDR2 is FYNNEI. V gave up 2 bases and J gave up 2 bases, with 8 bases separating them. The CDR3 has 14 amino acids. The CDR3 spells CASSEPRSTDTQYF. The DNA of the CDR3 is TGTGCCAGCAGTGAACCCAGGTCCACAGATACGCAGTATTTT.

The chain is built from TRBV7-6 and TRBJ1-2; 9 positions agree with TRBD1. The CDR3 sequence is 17 residues long. V lost 2 bases, J lost 5 bases, and 12 bases stayed unmatched. Germline V lookup: CDR1 SGHVS, CDR2 FNYEAQ. The CDR3 DNA sequence: TGTGCCAGCAGCTTAATGGAAGCGGGACAGGGAAGATATGGCTACACCTTC. This translates into CASSLMEAGQGRYGYTF.

Here the CDR3 DNA reads TGTGCCATCAGCCAAAATGTAGGTACTAGCGGAACCTACGAGCAGTACTTC. Translated, it gives CAISQNVGTSGTYEQYF. The V call is TRBV10-3, the J call TRBJ2-5, with 8 bases lining up with TRBD2. The DNA end lines up better with TRBJ2-7; the J call may be wrong. The CDR3 spans 17 residues. Per the germline V gene, CDR1 is ENHRY and CDR2 is SYGVKD.

The chain links TRBV4-3 to TRBJ1-3, with D maybe TRBD1 (5 bases). V lost 0 bases and J lost 2, with 8 bases in between. The CDR3 has 15 residues. Germline CDR1 reads LGHNA; CDR2 reads YSLEER. CDR3 DNA sequence: TGCGCCAGCAGCCAAGATTCGGGGGCTGGAAACACCATATATTTT. Its translation: CASSQDSGAGNTIYF.

This clone showed up just a few times. The rearrangement uses TRBV2 and TRBJ2-3; 8 nucleotides align to TRBD1. Germline V gene lookup returns CDR1 SNHLY and CDR2 FYNNEI. The J segment lost 2 bases and the V segment lost 6 bases, leaving 1 base of the junction unmatched. This CDR3 contains 13 residues. In DNA form, the CDR3 reads TGTGCCAGCAGGGACAGGGACACAGATACGCAGTATTTT. Protein: CASRDRDTDTQYF.

The chain employs TRBV5-8 and TRBJ1-1; 7 bases fit TRBD1. The germline V gene has CDR1 SGHTS and CDR2 YDEGEE. V gave up 4 bases and J gave up 0 bases; unmatched junction bases: 9. The CDR3 is made up of 16 amino acids. The CDR3 sequence: CASSTRQGYMNTEAFF. CDR3 coding DNA: TGTGCCAGCAGCACAAGACAGGGCTACATGAACACTGAAGCTTTCTTT.

The rearrangement joins TRBV5-5 to TRBJ2-5; D gene uncertain. Germline-derived CDR1 and CDR2 are SGHKS and YYEKEE (reference sequence). The V gene lost 2 bases and the J gene lost 1 base, with 6 bases spanning the gap. The CDR3 is 13 amino acids. As DNA, the CDR3 is TGTGCCAGCAGCTTCGGCGGCCAAGAGACCCAGTACTTC. Amino acids: CASSFGGQETQYF. Full variable domain (rest looked up from reference TRBV5-5 and TRBJ2-5): DAGVTQSPTHLIKTRGQQVTLRCSPISGHKSVSWYQQVLGQGPQFIFQYYEKEERGRGNFPDRFSARQFPNYSSELNVNALLLGDSALYLCASSFGGQETQYFGPGTRLLVL.

The chain employs TRBV11-3 and TRBJ2-3; D is possibly TRBD1 (6 bases). Trimming took 6 bases from V and 0 from J, leaving 10 bases between them. The CDR3 covers 14 residues. Germline V gene sequence: CDR1 SGHNT, CDR2 YENEEA. This CDR3 is CASSNRDSTDTQYF. In nucleotides, the CDR3 is TGTGCCAGCAGTAACAGGGATAGCACAGATACGCAGTATTTT.

The J gene is TRBJ2-1, the V gene TRBV19; D gene unclear. The CDR3 loop spans 14 amino acids. The V end was cut by 4 bases, the J end by 0 bases, with 7 bases between. The germline gives CDR1 LNHDA, CDR2 SQIVND (reference sequence). The CDR3 nucleotides read TGTGCCAGTAGTACTACCTTCTCCTACAATGAGCAGTTCTTC. Amino acids: CASSTTFSYNEQFF. Full variable domain (remainder filled in from reference TRBV19 and TRBJ2-1): DGGITQSPKYLFRKEGQNVTLSCEQNLNHDAMYWYRQDPGQGLRLIYYSQIVNDFQKGDIAEGYSVSREKKESFPLTVTSAQKNPTAFYLCASSTTFSYNEQFFGPGTRLTVL.

The chain joins TRBV6-1 to TRBJ2-7; 9 nucleotides line up with TRBD2. V gave up 8 bases and J gave up 7 bases; unmatched junction bases: 12. The CDR3 consists of 14 residues. Germline V gene sequence: CDR1 MNHNS, CDR2 SASEGT. The CDR3 protein is CASLGVAGAGEQYF. CDR3 sequence (DNA): TGTGCCAGCCTAGGGGTAGCGGGAGCGGGGGAGCAGTACTTC.